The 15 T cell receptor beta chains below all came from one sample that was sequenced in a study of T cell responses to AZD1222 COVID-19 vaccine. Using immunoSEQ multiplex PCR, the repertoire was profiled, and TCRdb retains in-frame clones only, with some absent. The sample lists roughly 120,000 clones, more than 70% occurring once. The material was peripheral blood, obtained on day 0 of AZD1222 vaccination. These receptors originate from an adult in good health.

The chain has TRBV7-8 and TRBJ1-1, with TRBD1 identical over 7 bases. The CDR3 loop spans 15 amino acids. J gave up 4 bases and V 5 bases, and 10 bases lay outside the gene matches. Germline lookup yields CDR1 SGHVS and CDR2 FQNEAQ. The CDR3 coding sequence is TGTGCCAGCAGCCTGAGGGGGCGCGGGTCCACTGAAGCTTTCTTT. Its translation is CASSLRGRGSTEAFF.

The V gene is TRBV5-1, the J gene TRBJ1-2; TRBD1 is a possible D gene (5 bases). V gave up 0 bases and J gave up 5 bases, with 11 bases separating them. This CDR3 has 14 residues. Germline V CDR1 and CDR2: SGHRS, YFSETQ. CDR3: CASSLDRGGYGYTF. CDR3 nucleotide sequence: TGCGCCAGCAGCTTGGATCGGGGCGGGTATGGCTACACCTTC.

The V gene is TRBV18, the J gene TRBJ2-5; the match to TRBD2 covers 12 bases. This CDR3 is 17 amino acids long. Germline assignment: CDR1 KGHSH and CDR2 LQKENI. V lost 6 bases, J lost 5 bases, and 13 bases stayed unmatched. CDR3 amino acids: CASSSFGLAGPGETQYF. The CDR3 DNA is TGTGCCAGCTCTTCCTTCGGACTAGCGGGGCCAGGGGAGACCCAGTACTTC. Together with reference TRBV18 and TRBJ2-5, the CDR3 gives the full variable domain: NAGVMQNPRHLVRRRGQEARLRCSPMKGHSHVYWYRQLPEEGLKFMVYLQKENIIDESGMPKERFSAEFPKEGPSILRIQQVVRGDSAAYFCASSSFGLAGPGETQYFGPGTRLLVL.

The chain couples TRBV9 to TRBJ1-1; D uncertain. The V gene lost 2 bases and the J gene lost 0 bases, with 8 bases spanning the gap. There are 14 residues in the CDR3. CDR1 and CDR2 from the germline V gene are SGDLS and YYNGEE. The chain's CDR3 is CASSVSVMNTEAFF. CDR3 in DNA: TGTGCCAGCAGCGTTTCGGTCATGAACACTGAAGCTTTCTTT.

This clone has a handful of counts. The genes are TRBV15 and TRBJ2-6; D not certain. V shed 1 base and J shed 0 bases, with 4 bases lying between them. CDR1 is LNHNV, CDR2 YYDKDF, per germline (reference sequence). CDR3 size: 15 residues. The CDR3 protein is CATSRAGSGANVLTF. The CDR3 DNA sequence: TGTGCCACCAGCAGAGCGGGCTCTGGGGCCAACGTCCTGACTTTC.

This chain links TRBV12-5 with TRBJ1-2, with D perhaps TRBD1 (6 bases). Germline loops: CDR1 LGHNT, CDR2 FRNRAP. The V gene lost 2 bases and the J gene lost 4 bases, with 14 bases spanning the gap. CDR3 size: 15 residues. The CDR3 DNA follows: TGTGCTAGTGGTTTGTGGGGGGGCATGAGCTATGGCTACACCTTC. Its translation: CASGLWGGMSYGYTF.

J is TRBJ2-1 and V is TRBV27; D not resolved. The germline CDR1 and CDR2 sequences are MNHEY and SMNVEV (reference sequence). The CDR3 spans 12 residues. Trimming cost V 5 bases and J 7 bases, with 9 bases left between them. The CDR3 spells CASSRVENEQFF. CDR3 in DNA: TGTGCCAGCAGTAGGGTGGAAAATGAGCAGTTCTTC.

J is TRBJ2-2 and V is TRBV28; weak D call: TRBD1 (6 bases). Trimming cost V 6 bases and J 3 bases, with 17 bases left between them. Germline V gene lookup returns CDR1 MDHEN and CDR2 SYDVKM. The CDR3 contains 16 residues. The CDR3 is CASRDVGARYTGELFF. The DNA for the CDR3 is TGTGCCAGCAGGGACGTGGGGGCCCGGTACACCGGGGAGCTGTTTTTT.

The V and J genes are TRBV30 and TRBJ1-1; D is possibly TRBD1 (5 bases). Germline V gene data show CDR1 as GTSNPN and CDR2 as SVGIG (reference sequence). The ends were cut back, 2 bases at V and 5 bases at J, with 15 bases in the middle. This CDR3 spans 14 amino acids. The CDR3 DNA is TGTGCCTGGAGTCCTCCGGGGGATGGGACTGAAGCTTTCTTT. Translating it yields CAWSPPGDGTEAFF.

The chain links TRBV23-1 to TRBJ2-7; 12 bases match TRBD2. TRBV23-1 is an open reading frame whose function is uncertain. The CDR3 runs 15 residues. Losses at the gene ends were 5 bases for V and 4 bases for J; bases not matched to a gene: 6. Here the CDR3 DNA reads TGCGCCAGCAGTGTACTAGCGGGGGGCAGTTACGAGCAGTACTTC. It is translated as CASSVLAGGSYEQYF.

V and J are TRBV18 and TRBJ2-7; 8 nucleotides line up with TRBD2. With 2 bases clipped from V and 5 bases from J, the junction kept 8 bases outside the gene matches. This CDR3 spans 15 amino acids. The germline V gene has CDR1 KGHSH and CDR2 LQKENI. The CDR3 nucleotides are TGTGCCAGCTCACCAAAAAGTAGCGGGACCAACGAGCAGTACGTC. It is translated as CASSPKSSGTNEQYV.

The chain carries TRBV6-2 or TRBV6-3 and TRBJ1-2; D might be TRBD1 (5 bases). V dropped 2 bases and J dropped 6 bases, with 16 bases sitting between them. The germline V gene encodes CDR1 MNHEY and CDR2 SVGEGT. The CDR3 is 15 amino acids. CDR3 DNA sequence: TGTGCCAGCAGTTACCAAGGCAGGATGGGGCATGGCTACACCTTC. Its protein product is CASSYQGRMGHGYTF.

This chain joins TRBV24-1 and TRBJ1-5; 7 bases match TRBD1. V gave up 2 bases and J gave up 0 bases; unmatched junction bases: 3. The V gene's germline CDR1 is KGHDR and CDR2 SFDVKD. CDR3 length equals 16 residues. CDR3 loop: CATSDYNRGSNQPQHF. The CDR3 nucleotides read TGTGCCACCAGTGATTACAACAGGGGTAGCAATCAGCCCCAGCATTTT.

The CDR3 DNA sequence: TGTGCCAGCAGTTACTCCGGACAGGGCGCCACTGAAGCTTTCTTT. Amino acids: CASSYSGQGATEAFF. V is TRBV6-5 and J is TRBJ1-1, with TRBD1 matching over 8 bases. Germline V gives CDR1 MNHEY, CDR2 SVGAGI. The junction had 4 bases not matched to a gene; V was cut back by 0 bases and J by 4 bases. The CDR3 loop spans 15 amino acids.

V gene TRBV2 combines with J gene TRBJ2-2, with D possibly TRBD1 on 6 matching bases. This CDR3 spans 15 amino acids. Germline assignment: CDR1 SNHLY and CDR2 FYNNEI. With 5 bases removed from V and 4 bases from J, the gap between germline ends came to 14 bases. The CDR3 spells CASSTMSRGTGELFF. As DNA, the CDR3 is TGTGCCAGCAGTACCATGAGCAGGGGCACCGGGGAGCTGTTTTTT. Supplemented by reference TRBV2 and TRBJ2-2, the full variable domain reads EPEVTQTPSHQVTQMGQEVILRCVPISNHLYFYWYRQILGQKVEFLVSFYNNEISEKSEIFDDQFSVERPDGSNFTLKIRSTKLEDSAMYFCASSTMSRGTGELFFGEGSRLTVL.